The TCR beta chain described here comes from a study of cytomegalovirus exposure and HLA in healthy donors. 60 Vbeta and 13 Jbeta primers were used in PCR. Libraries were prepared by immunoSEQ multiplex PCR; TCRdb keeps only in-frame clonotypes and omits some of them. The sample includes some 110,000 clones, over 80% of them seen just once. CDR3 length equals 11 residues. CDR1 is DFQATT and CDR2 is SNEGSKA in the germline V gene (reference sequence). Trimming pared 3 bases from V and 4 bases from J, leaving 7 bases between. This TCR derives from a man between 18 and 29 years old in good health and CMV-seronegative. Sequenced: PBMCs. This chain connects TRBV20-1 to TRBJ2-7; D remains ambiguous. The CDR3 DNA reads TGCAGTGCTAGTACCCAGTACGAGCAGTACTTC. It is translated as CSASTQYEQYF.